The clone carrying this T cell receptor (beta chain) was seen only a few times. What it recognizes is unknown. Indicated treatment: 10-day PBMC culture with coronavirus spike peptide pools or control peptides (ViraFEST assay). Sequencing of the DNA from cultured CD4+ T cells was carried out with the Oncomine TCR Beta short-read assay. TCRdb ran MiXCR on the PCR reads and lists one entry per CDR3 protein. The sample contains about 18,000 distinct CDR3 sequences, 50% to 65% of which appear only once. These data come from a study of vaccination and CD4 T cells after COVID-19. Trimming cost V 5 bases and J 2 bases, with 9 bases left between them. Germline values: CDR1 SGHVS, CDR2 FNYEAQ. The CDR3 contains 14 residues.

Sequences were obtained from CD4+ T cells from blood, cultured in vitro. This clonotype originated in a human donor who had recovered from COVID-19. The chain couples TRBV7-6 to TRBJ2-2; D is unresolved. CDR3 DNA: TGTGCCAGCAGCCCCGTAACCAACACCGGGGAGCTGTTTTTT. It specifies CASSPVTNTGELFF.